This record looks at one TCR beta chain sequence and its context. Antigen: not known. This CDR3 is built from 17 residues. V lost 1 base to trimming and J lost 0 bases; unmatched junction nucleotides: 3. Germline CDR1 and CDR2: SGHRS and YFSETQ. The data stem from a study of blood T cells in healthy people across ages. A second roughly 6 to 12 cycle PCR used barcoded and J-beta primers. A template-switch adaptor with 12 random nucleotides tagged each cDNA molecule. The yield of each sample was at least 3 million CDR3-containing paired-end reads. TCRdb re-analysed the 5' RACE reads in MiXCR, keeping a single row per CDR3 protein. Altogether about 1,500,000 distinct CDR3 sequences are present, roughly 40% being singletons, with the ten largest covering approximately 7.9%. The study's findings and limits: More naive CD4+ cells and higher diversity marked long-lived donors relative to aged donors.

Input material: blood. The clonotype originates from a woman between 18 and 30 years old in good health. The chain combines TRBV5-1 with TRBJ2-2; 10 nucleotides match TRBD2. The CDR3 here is CASSLTSGTSNTGELFF. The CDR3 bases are TGCGCCAGCAGCTTGACTAGCGGGACCTCGAACACCGGGGAGCTGTTTTTT.